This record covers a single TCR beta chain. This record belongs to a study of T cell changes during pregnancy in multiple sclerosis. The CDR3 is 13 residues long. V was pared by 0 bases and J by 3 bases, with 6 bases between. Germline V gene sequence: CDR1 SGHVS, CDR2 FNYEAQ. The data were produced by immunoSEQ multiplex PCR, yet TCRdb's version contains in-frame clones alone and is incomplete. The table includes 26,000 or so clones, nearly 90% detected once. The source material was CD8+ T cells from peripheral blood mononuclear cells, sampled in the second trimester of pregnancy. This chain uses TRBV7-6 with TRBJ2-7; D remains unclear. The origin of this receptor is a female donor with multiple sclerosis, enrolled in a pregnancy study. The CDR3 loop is CASSLAEYYEQYF. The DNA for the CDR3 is TGTGCCAGCAGCTTAGCCGAGTACTACGAGCAGTACTTC.